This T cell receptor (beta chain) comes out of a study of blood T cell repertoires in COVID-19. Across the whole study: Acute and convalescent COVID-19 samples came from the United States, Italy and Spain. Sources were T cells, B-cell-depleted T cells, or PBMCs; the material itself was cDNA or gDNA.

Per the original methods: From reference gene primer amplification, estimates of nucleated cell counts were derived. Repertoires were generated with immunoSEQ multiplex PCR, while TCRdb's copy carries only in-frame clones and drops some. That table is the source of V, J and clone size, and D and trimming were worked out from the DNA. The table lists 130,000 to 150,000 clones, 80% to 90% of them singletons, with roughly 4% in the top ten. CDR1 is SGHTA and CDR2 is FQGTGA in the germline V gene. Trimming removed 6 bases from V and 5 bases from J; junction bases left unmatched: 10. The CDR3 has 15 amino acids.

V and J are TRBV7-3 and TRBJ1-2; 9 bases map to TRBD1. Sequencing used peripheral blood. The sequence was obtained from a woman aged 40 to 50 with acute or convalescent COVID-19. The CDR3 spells CASRSTGGSRYGYTF. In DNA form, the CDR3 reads TGTGCCAGCAGATCCACAGGGGGCTCAAGATATGGCTACACCTTC.